This TCR beta chain was captured in a study of cytomegalovirus exposure and HLA in healthy donors. Broader study findings: Later work associated approximately 17,000 TCR beta sequences with HLA alleles at 0.05 false discovery rate. A later analysis by the authors found several of the most significant clusters apparently linked to common viral pathogens.

Vbeta (60) and Jbeta (13) primers were used in the PCR. Clones were read by immunoSEQ multiplex PCR, and TCRdb kept only the in-frame ones, dropping some. Here the sample spans under 250,000 clones, roughly 80% being singletons. Of note for this clone: Its antigen is still unknown.

Germline V gene data show CDR1 as LNHDA and CDR2 as SQIVND (reference sequence). The CDR3 loop spans 14 amino acids. Trimming pared 5 bases from V and 5 bases from J, leaving 10 bases between. Sequencing was performed on PBMCs. The source of this sequence is a male donor in good health and CMV-seronegative. The V gene is TRBV19, the J gene TRBJ1-6, with a weak D call TRBD1 (6 bases). The CDR3 nucleotides read TGTGCCAGTAGTCCGCGGACAGATAATTCACCCCTCCACTTT. Its protein product is CASSPRTDNSPLHF.